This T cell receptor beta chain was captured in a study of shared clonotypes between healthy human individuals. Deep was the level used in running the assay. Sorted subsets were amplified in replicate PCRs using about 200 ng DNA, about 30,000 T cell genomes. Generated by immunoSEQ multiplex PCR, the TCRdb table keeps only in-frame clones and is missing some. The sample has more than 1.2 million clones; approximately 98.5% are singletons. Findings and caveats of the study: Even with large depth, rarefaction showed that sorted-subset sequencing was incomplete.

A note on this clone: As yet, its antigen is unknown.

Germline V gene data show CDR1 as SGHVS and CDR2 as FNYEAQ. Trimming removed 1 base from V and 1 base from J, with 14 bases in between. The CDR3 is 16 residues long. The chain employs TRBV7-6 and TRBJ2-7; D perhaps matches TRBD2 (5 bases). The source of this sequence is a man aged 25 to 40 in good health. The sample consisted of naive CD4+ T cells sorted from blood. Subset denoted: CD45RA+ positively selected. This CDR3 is CASSLGSAVASYEQYF. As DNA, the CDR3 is TGTGCCAGCAGCTTAGGTTCAGCGGTTGCATCCTACGAGCAGTACTTC.